This T cell receptor beta chain was observed in a study of blood T cell repertoires in COVID-19. Study-level background: Samples representing acute and convalescent COVID-19 were sourced from the United States, Italy and Spain.

From germline, CDR1 is SGHRS and CDR2 YFSETQ. Trimming cost V 3 bases and J 10 bases; bases outside gene matches: 6. The CDR3 loop spans 13 amino acids. How the authors handled the data: Scientists estimated how many nucleated cells there were by amplifying reference gene primers. Profiled with immunoSEQ multiplex PCR; TCRdb holds only in-frame clones, not every one. The DNA was the basis for D and trimming; V, J and clone size are from that table. The table includes 150,000 to 200,000 clones, 76% detected once. This clonotype originated in a woman aged 45-65 years with active or convalescent COVID-19. The sample taken for sequencing was peripheral blood. The V and J genes are TRBV5-1 and TRBJ1-1, with 10 bases aligning to TRBD1. CDR3 residues: CASSSDRGLGAFF. CDR3 DNA sequence: TGCGCCAGCAGCTCCGACAGGGGGCTCGGAGCTTTCTTT.